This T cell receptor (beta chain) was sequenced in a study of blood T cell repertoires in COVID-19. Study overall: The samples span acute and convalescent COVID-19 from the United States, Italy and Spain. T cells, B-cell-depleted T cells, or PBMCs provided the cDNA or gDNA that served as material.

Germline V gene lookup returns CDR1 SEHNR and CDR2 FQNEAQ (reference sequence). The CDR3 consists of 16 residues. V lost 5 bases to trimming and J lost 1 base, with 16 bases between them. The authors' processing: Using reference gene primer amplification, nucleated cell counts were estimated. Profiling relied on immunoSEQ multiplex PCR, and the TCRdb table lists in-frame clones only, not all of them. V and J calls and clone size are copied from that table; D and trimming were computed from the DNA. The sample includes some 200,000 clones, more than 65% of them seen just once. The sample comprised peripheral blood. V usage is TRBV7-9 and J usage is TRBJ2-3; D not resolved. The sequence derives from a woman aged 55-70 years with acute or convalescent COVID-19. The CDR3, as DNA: TGTGCCAGCAGCCCGCGCGCCGAGGCCGGCACAGATACGCAGTATTTT. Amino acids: CASSPRAEAGTDTQYF.